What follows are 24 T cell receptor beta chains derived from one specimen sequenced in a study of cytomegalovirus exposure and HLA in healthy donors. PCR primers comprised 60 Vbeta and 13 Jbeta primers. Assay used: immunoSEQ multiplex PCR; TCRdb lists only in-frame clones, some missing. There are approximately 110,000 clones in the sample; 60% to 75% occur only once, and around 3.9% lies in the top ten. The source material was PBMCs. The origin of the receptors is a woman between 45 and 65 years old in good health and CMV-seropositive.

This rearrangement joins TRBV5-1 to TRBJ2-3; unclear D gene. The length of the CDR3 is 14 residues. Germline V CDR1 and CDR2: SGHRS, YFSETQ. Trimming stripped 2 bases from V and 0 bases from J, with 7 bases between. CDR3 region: CASSFTASTDTQYF. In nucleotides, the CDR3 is TGCGCCAGCAGCTTCACAGCTAGCACAGATACGCAGTATTTT. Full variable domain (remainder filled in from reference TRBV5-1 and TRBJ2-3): KAGVTQTPRYLIKTRGQQVTLSCSPISGHRSVSWYQQTPGQGLQFLFEYFSETQRNKGNFPGRFSGRQFSNSRSEMNVSTLELGDSALYLCASSFTASTDTQYFGPGTRLTVL.

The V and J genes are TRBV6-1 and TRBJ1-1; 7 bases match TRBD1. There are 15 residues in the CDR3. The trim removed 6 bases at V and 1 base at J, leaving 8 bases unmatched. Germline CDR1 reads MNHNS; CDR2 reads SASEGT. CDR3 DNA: TGTGCCAGCAGGACGGGACAGTCAGGGAACACTGAAGCTTTCTTT. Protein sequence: CASRTGQSGNTEAFF.

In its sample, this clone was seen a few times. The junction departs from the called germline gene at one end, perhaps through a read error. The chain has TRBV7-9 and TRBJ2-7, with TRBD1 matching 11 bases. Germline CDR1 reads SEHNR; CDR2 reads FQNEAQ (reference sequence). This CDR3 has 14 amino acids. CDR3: CSSSLGQGEGEQYF. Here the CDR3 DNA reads TGTTCCAGCAGCTTGGGACAGGGGGAGGGCGAGCAGTACTTC.

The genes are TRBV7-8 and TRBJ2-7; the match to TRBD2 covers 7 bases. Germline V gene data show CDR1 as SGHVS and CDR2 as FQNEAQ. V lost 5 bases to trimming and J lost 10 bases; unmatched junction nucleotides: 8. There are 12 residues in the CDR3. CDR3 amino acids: CASSLGAGLQYF. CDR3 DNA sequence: TGTGCCAGCAGCCTCGGAGCGGGACTCCAGTACTTC.

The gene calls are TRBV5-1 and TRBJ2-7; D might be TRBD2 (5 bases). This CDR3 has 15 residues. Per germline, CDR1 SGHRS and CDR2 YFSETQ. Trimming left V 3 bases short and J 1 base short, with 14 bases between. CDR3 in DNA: TGCGCCAGCAGCTCACTCGCGGGCTCTTCCTACGAGCAGTACTTC. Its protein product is CASSSLAGSSYEQYF.

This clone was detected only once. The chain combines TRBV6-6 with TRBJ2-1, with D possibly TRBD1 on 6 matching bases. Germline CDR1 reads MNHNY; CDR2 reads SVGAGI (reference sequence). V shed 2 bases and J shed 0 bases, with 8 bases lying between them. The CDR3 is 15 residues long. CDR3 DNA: TGTGCCAGCAGTTACAGGGGGAGCTCCTACAATGAGCAGTTCTTC. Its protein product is CASSYRGSSYNEQFF.

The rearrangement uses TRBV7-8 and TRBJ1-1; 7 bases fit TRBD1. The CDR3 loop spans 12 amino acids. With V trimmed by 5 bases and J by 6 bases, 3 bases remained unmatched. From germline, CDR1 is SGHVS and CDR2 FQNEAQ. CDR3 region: CASSQDRSEAFF. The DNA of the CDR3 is TGTGCCAGCAGCCAGGACAGGTCTGAAGCTTTCTTT.

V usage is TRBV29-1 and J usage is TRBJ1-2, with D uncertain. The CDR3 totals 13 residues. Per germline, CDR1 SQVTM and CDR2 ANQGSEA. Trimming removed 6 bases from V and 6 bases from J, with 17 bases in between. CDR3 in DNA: TGCAGCGTAGAAACCCCACATCAGGATGGCTACACCTTC. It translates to CSVETPHQDGYTF.

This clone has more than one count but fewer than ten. The DNA for the CDR3 is TGTGCCAGCAGCTTAGCCCAGGGGGTAGTAGATACGCAGTATTTT. Protein sequence: CASSLAQGVVDTQYF. The chain has TRBV7-2 and TRBJ2-3; the match to TRBD1 covers 7 bases. The CDR3 extends over 15 amino acids. Germline V gene sequence: CDR1 SGHTA, CDR2 FQGNSA. Trimming at V came to 0 bases and at J to 5 bases, leaving 5 bases not matched to a gene.

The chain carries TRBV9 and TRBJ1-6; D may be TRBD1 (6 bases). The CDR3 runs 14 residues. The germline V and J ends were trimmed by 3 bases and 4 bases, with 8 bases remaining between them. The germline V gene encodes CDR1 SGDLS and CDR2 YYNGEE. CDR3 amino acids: CASSGTEYNSPLHF. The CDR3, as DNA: TGTGCCAGCAGCGGGACAGAGTATAATTCACCCCTCCACTTT.

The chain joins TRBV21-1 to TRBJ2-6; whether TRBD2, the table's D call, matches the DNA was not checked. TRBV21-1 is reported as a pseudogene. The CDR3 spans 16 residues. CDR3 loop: CASSKTTGAGANVLTF. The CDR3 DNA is TGTGCCAGCAGCAAGACGACGGGTGCTGGGGCCAACGTCCTGACTTTC.

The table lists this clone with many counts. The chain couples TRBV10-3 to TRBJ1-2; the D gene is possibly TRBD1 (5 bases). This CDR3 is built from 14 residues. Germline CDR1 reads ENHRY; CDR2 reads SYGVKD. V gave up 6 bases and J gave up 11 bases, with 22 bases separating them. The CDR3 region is CAISPPGQLNGYTF. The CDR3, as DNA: TGTGCCATCAGCCCCCCAGGGCAACTTAACGGGTACACCTTC.

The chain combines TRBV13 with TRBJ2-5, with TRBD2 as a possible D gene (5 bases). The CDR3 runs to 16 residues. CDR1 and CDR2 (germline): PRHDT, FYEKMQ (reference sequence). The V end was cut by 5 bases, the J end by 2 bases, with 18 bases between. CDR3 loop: CASSEAVLQSQETQYF. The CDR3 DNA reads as TGTGCCAGCAGCGAAGCGGTCCTACAATCTCAAGAGACCCAGTACTTC.

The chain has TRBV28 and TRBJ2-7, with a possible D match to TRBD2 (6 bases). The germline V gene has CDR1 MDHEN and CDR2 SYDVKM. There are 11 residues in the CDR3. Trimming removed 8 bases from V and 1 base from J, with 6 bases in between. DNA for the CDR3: TGTGCCAGCGGGGGGTCCTACGAGCAGTACTTC. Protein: CASGGSYEQYF.

The CDR3 spells CASSKTKAGTYEQYF. In DNA form, the CDR3 reads TGTGCCAGCAGCAAAACAAAGGCCGGGACCTACGAGCAGTACTTC. The gene calls are TRBV28 and TRBJ2-7; possibly TRBD2 for D (5 bases). This CDR3 is 15 amino acids long. V was cut by 6 bases and J by 2 bases, with 17 bases left in between. The germline CDR1 and CDR2 sequences are MDHEN and SYDVKM.

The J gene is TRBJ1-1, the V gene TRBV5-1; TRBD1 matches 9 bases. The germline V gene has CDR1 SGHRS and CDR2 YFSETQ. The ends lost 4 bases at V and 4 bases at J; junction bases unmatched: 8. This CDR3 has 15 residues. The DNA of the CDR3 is TGCGCCAGCAGCCCGAGGACAGGGGATGGCACTGAAGCTTTCTTT. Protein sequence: CASSPRTGDGTEAFF. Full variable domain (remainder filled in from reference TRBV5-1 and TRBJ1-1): KAGVTQTPRYLIKTRGQQVTLSCSPISGHRSVSWYQQTPGQGLQFLFEYFSETQRNKGNFPGRFSGRQFSNSRSEMNVSTLELGDSALYLCASSPRTGDGTEAFFGQGTRLTVV.

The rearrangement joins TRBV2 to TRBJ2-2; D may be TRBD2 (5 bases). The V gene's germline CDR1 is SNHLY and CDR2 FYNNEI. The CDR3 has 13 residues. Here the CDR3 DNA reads TGTGGTACCCGGGGAACGTCCACCGGGGAGCTGTTTTTT. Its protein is CGTRGTSTGELFF.

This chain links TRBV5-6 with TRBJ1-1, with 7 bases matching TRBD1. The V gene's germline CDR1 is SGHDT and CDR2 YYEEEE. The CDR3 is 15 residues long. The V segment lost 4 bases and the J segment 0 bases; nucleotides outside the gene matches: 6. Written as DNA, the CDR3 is TGTGCCAGCAGCAGGGGACAGCTCATGAACACTGAAGCTTTCTTT. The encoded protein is CASSRGQLMNTEAFF.

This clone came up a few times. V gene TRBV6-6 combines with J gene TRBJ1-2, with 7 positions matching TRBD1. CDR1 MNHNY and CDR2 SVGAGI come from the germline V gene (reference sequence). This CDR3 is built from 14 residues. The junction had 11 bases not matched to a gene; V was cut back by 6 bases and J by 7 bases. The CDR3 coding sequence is TGTGCCAGCAGGACTCAGACAGGGATAGGTGGCTACACCTTC. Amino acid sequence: CASRTQTGIGGYTF.

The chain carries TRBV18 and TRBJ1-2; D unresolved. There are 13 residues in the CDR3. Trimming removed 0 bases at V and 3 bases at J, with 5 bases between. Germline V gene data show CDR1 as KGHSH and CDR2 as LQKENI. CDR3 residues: CASSPPDYYGYTF. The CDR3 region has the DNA TGTGCCAGCTCACCACCAGACTACTATGGCTACACCTTC.

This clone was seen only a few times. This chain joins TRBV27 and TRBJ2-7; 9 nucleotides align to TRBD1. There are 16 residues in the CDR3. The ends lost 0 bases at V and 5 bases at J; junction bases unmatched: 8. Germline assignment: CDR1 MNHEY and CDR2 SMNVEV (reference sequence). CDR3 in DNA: TGTGCCAGCAGTTTATCGCTCGGACAGGGGAGGAACGAGCAGTACTTC. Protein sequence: CASSLSLGQGRNEQYF.

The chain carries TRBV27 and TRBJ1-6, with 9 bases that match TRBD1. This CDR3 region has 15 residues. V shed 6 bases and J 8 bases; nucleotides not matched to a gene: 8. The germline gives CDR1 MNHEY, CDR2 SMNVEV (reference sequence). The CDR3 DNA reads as TGTGCCAGCAGGGGACGGGGACAGGGAGATTCACCCCTCCACTTT. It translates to CASRGRGQGDSPLHF.

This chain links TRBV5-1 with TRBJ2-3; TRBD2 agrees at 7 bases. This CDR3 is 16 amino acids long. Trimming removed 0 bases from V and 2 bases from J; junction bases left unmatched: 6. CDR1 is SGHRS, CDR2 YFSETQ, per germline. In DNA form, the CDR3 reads TGCGCCAGCAGCTTGGAGTGGCGGGGGTTCACAGATACGCAGTATTTT. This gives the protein CASSLEWRGFTDTQYF.

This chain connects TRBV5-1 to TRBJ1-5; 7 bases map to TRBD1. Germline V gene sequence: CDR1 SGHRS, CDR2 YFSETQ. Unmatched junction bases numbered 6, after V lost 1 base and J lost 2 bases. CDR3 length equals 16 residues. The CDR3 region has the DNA TGCGCCAGCAGCTTGATAGGCGGGACAGGCAATCAGCCCCAGCATTTT. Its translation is CASSLIGGTGNQPQHF. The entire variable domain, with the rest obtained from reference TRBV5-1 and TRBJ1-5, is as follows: KAGVTQTPRYLIKTRGQQVTLSCSPISGHRSVSWYQQTPGQGLQFLFEYFSETQRNKGNFPGRFSGRQFSNSRSEMNVSTLELGDSALYLCASSLIGGTGNQPQHFGDGTRLSIL.